This TCR beta chain was sequenced in a study of CD8+ T cells in alopecia areata. This CDR3 region has 12 residues. Looked up from germline, CDR1 is SQVTM and CDR2 is ANQGSEA. The germline V and J ends were trimmed by 3 bases and 4 bases, with 9 bases remaining between them. Following extraction, RNA underwent reverse transcription to cDNA, which served as the sequencing template. TCRdb's copy holds only in-frame clones and misses some; the assay was immunoSEQ multiplex PCR. The table records roughly 120,000 clones, about 61% of them present only once. The specimen sequenced was CD4+ T cells sorted from blood. The receptor comes from a human donor in good health. The chain combines TRBV29-1 with TRBJ1-2; D remains ambiguous. CDR3 nucleotides: TGCAGCGTTGAGATGCCAGTCTATGGCTACACCTTC. It encodes CSVEMPVYGYTF.